The 20 T cell receptor beta chains below all came from one sample that was sequenced in a study of T cells in Graves' hyperthyroidism and ophthalmopathy. Amplification yielded TCR beta CDR3 regions, with RNA transcripts as the source. When the TCR CDR3 underwent first-round RT-PCR, the HTBI primer set was used. TCRdb independently ran MiXCR on the multiplex PCR reads; one entry per CDR3 protein. Found here are nearly 600,000 distinct CDR3 sequences, around 14% of them singletons; the top ten hold 5.8%. The sample taken for sequencing was blood. The receptor set was obtained from a woman younger than 45 with Graves' hyperthyroidism that later progressed to Graves' ophthalmopathy.

With regard to this clonotype: This sequence may be a read error, since a much larger clone differs from it by one base. The chain links TRBV19 to TRBJ1-2, with 9 nucleotides matching TRBD1. V lost 10 bases, J lost 4 bases, and 7 bases stayed unmatched. There are 13 residues in the CDR3. Germline CDR1 LNHDA, CDR2 SQIVND (reference sequence). This chain's CDR3 is CATQRDRAYGYTF. The CDR3, as DNA: TGTGCCACCCAACGGGACAGGGCCTATGGCTACACCTTC.

This clonotype has only a few counts. CDR3 region: CSPQRREGRDTQYF. Written as DNA, the CDR3 is TGCAGCCCCCAGAGGCGGGAGGGAAGAGATACGCAGTATTTT. This chain uses TRBV20-1 with TRBJ2-3; 9 nucleotides match TRBD2. Per germline, CDR1 DFQATT and CDR2 SNEGSKA (reference sequence). This CDR3 comprises 14 residues.

This clonotype was counted at least ten times. The chain is built from TRBV12-3 or TRBV12-4 and TRBJ2-3; D is perhaps TRBD1 (6 bases). This CDR3 is 13 amino acids long. The V end was cut by 2 bases, the J end by 7 bases, with 10 bases between. CDR3: CASSLSGVNTQYF. CDR3 coding DNA: TGTGCCAGCAGTTTATCAGGGGTAAATACGCAGTATTTT.

The CDR3 DNA follows: TGTGCCAGCAGTTTACCAACAGGGGGCTGGCAGCCCCAGCATTTT. Protein sequence: CASSLPTGGWQPQHF. The chain carries TRBV28 and TRBJ1-5, with 9 bases matching TRBD1. Looked up from germline, CDR1 is MDHEN and CDR2 is SYDVKM. V gave up 2 bases and J gave up 7 bases; unmatched junction bases: 6. CDR3 length equals 15 residues.

The table lists this clonotype with a few counts. The rearrangement uses TRBV30 and TRBJ1-3; no clear D gene. V lost 2 bases to trimming and J lost 2 bases, with 7 bases between them. CDR3 length: 13 residues. CDR1 and CDR2 from the germline V gene are GTSNPN and SVGIG (reference sequence). The CDR3 spells CAWSPNAGNTIYF. In DNA, the CDR3 is TGTGCCTGGAGTCCGAATGCTGGAAACACCATATATTTT.

The V gene is TRBV4-1, the J gene TRBJ1-2; TRBD1 is a possible D gene (5 bases). The CDR3 covers 13 residues. The V end was cut by 3 bases, the J end by 3 bases, with 8 bases between. The germline V gene encodes CDR1 MGHRA and CDR2 YSYEKL. CDR3 nucleotides: TGCGCCAGCAGCCAGGAGGGGCACTATGGCTACACCTTC. Translation: CASSQEGHYGYTF.

The J gene is TRBJ1-2, the V gene TRBV19; the D is unclear. Trimming shortened V by 1 base and J by 4 bases, and 10 bases separated the two germline ends. Germline lookup yields CDR1 LNHDA and CDR2 SQIVND (reference sequence). The CDR3 runs to 14 residues. The CDR3 is CASSIASVVYGYTF. The CDR3 coding sequence is TGTGCCAGTAGTATAGCTAGTGTCGTCTATGGCTACACCTTC.

This clonotype was seen many times. The chain combines TRBV20-1 with TRBJ2-3; the match to TRBD2 covers 7 bases. Looked up from germline, CDR1 is DFQATT and CDR2 is SNEGSKA (reference sequence). The length of the CDR3 is 14 residues. V was pared by 0 bases and J by 0 bases, with 0 bases of the junction left unmatched. The CDR3 spells CSARDSGSTDTQYF. The CDR3 DNA sequence: TGCAGTGCTAGAGATAGCGGGAGCACAGATACGCAGTATTTT.

Concerning this clonotype: This sequence may be a read error, since a much larger clone differs from it by one base. The V call is TRBV11-2, the J call TRBJ2-5; either TRBD1 or TRBD2 may fit D (5 bases each). The CDR3 length is 13 residues. Germline lookup yields CDR1 SGHAT and CDR2 FQNNGV. DNA for the CDR3: TGTGCCAGCAGCCGGGACGGCCAAGGGACCCAGTACTTC. It encodes CASSRDGQGTQYF.

This sequence joins TRBV20-1 and TRBJ1-2; D is possibly TRBD1 (5 bases). CDR1 and CDR2 (germline): DFQATT, SNEGSKA (reference sequence). Between the trimmed V and J ends, which lost 6 bases and 6 bases, there was a span of 23 bases. This CDR3 spans 15 amino acids. The CDR3 region is CSAEEGQLLENGYTF. The CDR3 DNA is TGCAGTGCCGAGGAGGGGCAGCTCCTAGAGAATGGCTACACCTTC.

This clonotype was seen many times. The chain has TRBV6-1 and TRBJ2-3, with TRBD2 matching over 8 bases. J gave up 2 bases and V 3 bases, and 1 base lay outside the gene matches. This CDR3 comprises 14 residues. Germline CDR1 and CDR2: MNHNS and SASEGT. The CDR3 region is CASSEGLVTDTQYF. In nucleotides, the CDR3 is TGTGCCAGCAGTGAGGGACTAGTCACAGATACGCAGTATTTT.

This clonotype came up many times. This chain connects TRBV20-1 to TRBJ2-3; possibly TRBD2 for D (5 bases). The CDR3 loop spans 14 amino acids. Germline lookup yields CDR1 DFQATT and CDR2 SNEGSKA (reference sequence). V was clipped by 3 bases and J by 1 base, with 11 bases between them. The CDR3 bases are TGCAGTGCTAGTTTGGACTCAGGCACAGATACGCAGTATTTT. Its protein is CSASLDSGTDTQYF.

DNA of the CDR3: TGCGCCAGCAGCTTAGGTAGTACGGCGAACACCGGGGAGCTGTTTTTT. It is translated as CASSLGSTANTGELFF. This chain links TRBV5-1 with TRBJ2-2, with D uncertain. Deletions cut 2 bases from V and 0 bases from J, with 11 bases between. CDR1 and CDR2 from the germline V gene are SGHRS and YFSETQ. This CDR3 region has 16 residues.

The rearrangement links TRBV29-1 to TRBJ1-1; D gene ambiguous. The V and J ends lost 4 bases and 4 bases respectively, with 7 bases between them. The CDR3 is made up of 11 amino acids. Germline CDR1 and CDR2: SQVTM and ANQGSEA. CDR3 coding DNA: TGCAGCGTTGGTCCCATCACTGAAGCTTTCTTT. Protein product: CSVGPITEAFF.

The sample holds many counts of this clonotype. The chain combines TRBV18 with TRBJ1-1, with 7 bases that match TRBD1. Trimming at V came to 3 bases and at J to 7 bases, leaving 5 bases not matched to a gene. Germline CDR1 KGHSH, CDR2 LQKENI. The CDR3 length is 13 residues. CDR3 nucleotides: TGTGCCAGCTCACCCTCAGGGGACAGTGAAGCTTTCTTT. This translates into CASSPSGDSEAFF.

This clonotype appeared many times. V usage is TRBV12-3 or TRBV12-4 and J usage is TRBJ1-5, with unresolved D. The CDR3 sequence is 17 residues long. Trimming stripped 0 bases from V and 4 bases from J, with 16 bases between. The chain's CDR3 is CASSLARPGLQNQPQHF. CDR3 in DNA: TGTGCCAGCAGTTTAGCGCGGCCCGGGCTCCAAAATCAGCCCCAGCATTTT.

This chain links TRBV6-1 with TRBJ1-1; no firm D call. Trimming removed 6 bases at V and 6 bases at J, with 20 bases between. Germline CDR1 reads MNHNS; CDR2 reads SASEGT. The CDR3 length is 15 residues. The CDR3 coding sequence is TGTGCCAGCAGCCCACTACGGGTGGCGAGTCCTGAAGCTTTCTTT. As protein: CASSPLRVASPEAFF.

This clonotype was detected only a few times. The chain combines TRBV5-5 with TRBJ1-1; D remains unclear. V was shortened by 4 bases and J by 0 bases, with 22 bases between the two germline ends. The germline V gene has CDR1 SGHKS and CDR2 YYEKEE (reference sequence). The CDR3 is made up of 18 amino acids. The CDR3 protein is CASSRSLPAPLLNTEAFF. DNA of the CDR3: TGTGCCAGCAGCCGCTCCCTTCCGGCTCCCCTTCTGAACACTGAAGCTTTCTTT.

Only a few counts were recorded for this clonotype. The genes are TRBV19 and TRBJ2-5; D not resolved. This CDR3 contains 13 residues. Germline values: CDR1 LNHDA, CDR2 SQIVND (reference sequence). V was clipped by 5 bases and J by 5 bases, with 12 bases between them. The CDR3 region is CASSFNPRETQYF. The DNA for the CDR3 is TGTGCCAGTAGTTTTAACCCACGGGAGACCCAGTACTTC. Full variable domain (rest looked up from reference TRBV19 and TRBJ2-5): DGGITQSPKYLFRKEGQNVTLSCEQNLNHDAMYWYRQDPGQGLRLIYYSQIVNDFQKGDIAEGYSVSREKKESFPLTVTSAQKNPTAFYLCASSFNPRETQYFGPGTRLLVL.

This clonotype was seen ten or more times. V usage is TRBV7-3 and J usage is TRBJ2-5; D remains unclear. The CDR3 is 13 amino acids. CDR1 and CDR2 (germline): SGHTA, FQGTGA. The V end lost 5 bases, the J end lost 5 bases, and 12 bases lay between the germline ends. This CDR3 is CASSRRWGETQYF. CDR3 nucleotides: TGTGCCAGCAGCCGACGCTGGGGTGAGACCCAGTACTTC.